This T cell receptor beta chain originates from a study of blood T cell repertoires in COVID-19. Study information: COVID-19 samples, acute and convalescent, were from the United States, Italy and Spain.

Two negative PCRs, clearance, or symptom resolution characterized the recovered Cohort 3 donors. The protocol was immunoSEQ multiplex PCR, while the TCRdb copy is restricted to in-frame clones and leaves out a portion. Counted here are 95,000 to 150,000 clones, 65% to 85% occurring once; the ten biggest clones make up nearly 4%. This CDR3 has 14 residues. The V end lost 3 bases, the J end lost 3 bases, and 8 bases lay between the germline ends. Germline V gives CDR1 MNHEY, CDR2 SMNVEV (reference sequence). This clone showed up just once. J is TRBJ2-2 and V is TRBV27; possibly TRBD2 for D (6 bases). The sequencing input was PBMCs or T cells enriched from blood (not recorded which). The clonotype originates from a woman in her 30s who had recovered from COVID-19. Here the CDR3 DNA reads TGTGCCAGCAGTTTCGGGGGTTACACCGGGGAGCTGTTTTTT. Translation gives CASSFGGYTGELFF.